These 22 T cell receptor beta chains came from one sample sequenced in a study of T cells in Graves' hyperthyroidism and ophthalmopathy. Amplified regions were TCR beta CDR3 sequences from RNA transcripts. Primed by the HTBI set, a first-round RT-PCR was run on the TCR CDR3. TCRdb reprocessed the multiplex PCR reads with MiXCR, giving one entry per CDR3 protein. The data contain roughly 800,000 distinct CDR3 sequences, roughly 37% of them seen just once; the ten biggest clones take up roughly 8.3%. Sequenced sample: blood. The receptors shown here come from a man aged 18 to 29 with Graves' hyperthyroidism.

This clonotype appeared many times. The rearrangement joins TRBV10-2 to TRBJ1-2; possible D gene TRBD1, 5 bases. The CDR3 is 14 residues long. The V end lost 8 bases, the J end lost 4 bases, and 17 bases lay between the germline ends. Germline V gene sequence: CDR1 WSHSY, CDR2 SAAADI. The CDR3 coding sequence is TGCGCCAGCGGAAAGGGAGGGGAGGCCTATGGCTACACCTTC. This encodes CASGKGGEAYGYTF.

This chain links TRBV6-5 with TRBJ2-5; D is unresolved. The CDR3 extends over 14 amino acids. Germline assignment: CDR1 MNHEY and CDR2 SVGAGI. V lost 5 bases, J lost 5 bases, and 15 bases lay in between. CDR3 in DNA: TGTGCCAGCAGTCCGACACGTCCTCGGGAGACCCAGTACTTC. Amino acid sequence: CASSPTRPRETQYF.

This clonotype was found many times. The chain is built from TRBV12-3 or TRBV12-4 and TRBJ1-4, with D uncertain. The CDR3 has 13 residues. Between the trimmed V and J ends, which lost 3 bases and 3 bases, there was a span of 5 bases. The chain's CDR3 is CASSFRPNEKLFF. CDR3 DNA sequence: TGTGCCAGCAGTTTTAGGCCTAATGAAAAACTGTTTTTT.

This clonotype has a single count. CDR3 nucleotide sequence: TGTGCCAGCAGCTCGAGGACAGGGACCACCGGGGAGCTGTTTTTT. Protein sequence: CASSSRTGTTGELFF. This chain uses TRBV7-3 with TRBJ2-2, with TRBD1 identical over 8 bases. CDR1 is SGHTA and CDR2 is FQGTGA in the germline V gene. This CDR3 comprises 15 residues. The V and J ends lost 4 bases and 4 bases, in that order; junction bases with no gene match: 5.

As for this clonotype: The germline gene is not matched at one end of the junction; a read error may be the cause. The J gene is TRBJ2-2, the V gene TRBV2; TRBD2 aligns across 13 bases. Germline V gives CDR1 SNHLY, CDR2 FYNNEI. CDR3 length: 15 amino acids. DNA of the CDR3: TGCGCCAGCGGGGGACTAGCGGGGTCCACCGGGGAGCTGTTTTTT. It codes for CASGGLAGSTGELFF. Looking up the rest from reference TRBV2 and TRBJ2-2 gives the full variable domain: EPEVTQTPSHQVTQMGQEVILRCVPISNHLYFYWYRQILGQKVEFLVSFYNNEISEKSEIFDDQFSVERPDGSNFTLKIRSTKLEDSAMYFCASGGLAGSTGELFFGEGSRLTVL.

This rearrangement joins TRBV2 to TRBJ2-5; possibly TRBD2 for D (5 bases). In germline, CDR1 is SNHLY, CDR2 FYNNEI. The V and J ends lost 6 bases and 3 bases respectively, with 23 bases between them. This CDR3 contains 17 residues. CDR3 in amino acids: CASSQSYRSDYEETQYF. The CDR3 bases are TGTGCCAGCAGCCAGTCCTACCGCTCCGACTATGAAGAGACCCAGTACTTC.

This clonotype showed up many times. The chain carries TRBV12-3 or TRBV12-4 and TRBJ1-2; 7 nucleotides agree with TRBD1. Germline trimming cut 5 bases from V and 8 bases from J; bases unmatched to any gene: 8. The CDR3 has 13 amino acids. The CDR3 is CASSRLQGEGYTF. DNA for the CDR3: TGTGCCAGCAGTAGACTCCAGGGGGAGGGCTACACCTTC.

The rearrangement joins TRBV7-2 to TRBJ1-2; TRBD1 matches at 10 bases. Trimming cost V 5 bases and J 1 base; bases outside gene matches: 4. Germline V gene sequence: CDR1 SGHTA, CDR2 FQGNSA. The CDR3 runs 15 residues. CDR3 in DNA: TGTGCCAGCAGCGCCGGACAGGGGGGTAACTATGGCTACACCTTC. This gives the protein CASSAGQGGNYGYTF.

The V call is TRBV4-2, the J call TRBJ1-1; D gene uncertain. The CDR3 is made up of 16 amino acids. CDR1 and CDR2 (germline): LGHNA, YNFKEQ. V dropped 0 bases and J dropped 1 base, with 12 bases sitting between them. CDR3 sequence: CASSQDVRLGNTEAFF. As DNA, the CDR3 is TGTGCCAGCAGCCAAGATGTCCGCTTGGGGAACACTGAAGCTTTCTTT.

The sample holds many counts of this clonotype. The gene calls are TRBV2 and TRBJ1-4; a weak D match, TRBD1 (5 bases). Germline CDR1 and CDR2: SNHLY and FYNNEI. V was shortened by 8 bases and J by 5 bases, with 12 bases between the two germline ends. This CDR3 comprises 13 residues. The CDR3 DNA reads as TGTGCCAGCGTAGAGGACAACAATGAAAAACTGTTTTTT. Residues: CASVEDNNEKLFF.

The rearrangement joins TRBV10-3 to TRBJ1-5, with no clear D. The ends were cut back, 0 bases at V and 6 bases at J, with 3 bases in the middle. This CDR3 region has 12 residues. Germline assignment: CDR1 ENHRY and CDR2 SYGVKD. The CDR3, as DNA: TGTGCCATCAGTGAGTCCACTCAGCCCCAGCATTTT. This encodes CAISESTQPQHF.

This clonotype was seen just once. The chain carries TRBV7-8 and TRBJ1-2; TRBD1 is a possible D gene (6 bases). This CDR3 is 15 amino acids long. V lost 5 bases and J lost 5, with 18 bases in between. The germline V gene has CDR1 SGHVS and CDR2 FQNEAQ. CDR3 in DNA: TGTGCCAGCAGCAGTTCCATGGCAGGGGAGTATGGCTACACCTTC. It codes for CASSSSMAGEYGYTF. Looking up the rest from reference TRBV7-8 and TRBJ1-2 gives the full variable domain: GAGVSQSPRYKVAKRGQDVALRCDPISGHVSLFWYQQALGQGPEFLTYFQNEAQLDKSGLPSDRFFAERPEGSVSTLKIQRTQQEDSAVYLCASSSSMAGEYGYTFGSGTRLTVV.

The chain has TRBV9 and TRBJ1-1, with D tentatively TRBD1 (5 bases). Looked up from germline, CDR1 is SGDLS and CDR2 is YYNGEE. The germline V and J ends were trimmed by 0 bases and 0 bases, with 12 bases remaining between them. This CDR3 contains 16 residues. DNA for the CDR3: TGTGCCAGCAGCGTAGGGGGGGAGCTAATGAACACTGAAGCTTTCTTT. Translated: CASSVGGELMNTEAFF.

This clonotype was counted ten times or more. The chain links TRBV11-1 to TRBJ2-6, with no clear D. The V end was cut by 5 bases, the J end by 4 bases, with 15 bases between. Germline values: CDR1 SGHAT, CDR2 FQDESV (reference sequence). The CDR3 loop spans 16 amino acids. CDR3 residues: CASSLRPGRGANVLTF. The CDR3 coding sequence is TGTGCCAGCAGCCTAAGGCCCGGGCGAGGGGCCAACGTCCTGACTTTC. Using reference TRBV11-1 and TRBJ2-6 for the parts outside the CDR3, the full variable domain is EAEVAQSPRYKITEKSQAVAFWCDPISGHATLYWYRQILGQGPELLVQFQDESVVDDSQLPKDRFSAERLKGVDSTLKIQPAELGDSAMYLCASSLRPGRGANVLTFGAGSRLTVL.

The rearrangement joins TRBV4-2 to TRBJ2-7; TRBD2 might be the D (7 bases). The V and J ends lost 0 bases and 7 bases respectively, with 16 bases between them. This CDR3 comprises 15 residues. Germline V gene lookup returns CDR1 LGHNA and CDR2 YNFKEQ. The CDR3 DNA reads TGTGCCAGCAGCCAAGAGGAACGGGGGGCCCTGGAGCAGTACTTC. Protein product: CASSQEERGALEQYF.

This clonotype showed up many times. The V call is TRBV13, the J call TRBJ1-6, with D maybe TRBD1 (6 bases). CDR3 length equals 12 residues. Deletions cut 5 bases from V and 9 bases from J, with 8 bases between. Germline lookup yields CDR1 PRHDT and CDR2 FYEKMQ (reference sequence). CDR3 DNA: TGTGCCAGCAGCACAGGGAGTTCACCCCTCCACTTT. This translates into CASSTGSSPLHF.

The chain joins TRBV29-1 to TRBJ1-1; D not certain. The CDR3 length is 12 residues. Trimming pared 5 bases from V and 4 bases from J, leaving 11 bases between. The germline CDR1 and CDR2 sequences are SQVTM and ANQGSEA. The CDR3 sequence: CSVPDVSTEAFF. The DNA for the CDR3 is TGCAGCGTTCCGGACGTGAGCACTGAAGCTTTCTTT. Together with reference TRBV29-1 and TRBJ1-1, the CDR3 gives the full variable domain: SAVISQKPSRDICQRGTSLTIQCQVDSQVTMMFWYRQQPGQSLTLIATANQGSEATYESGFVIDKFPISRPNLTFSTLTVSNMSPEDSSIYLCSVPDVSTEAFFGQGTRLTVV.

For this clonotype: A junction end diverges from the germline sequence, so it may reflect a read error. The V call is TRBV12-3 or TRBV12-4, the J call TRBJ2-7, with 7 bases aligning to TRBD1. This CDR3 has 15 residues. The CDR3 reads CASRDPGTGVYEQCF. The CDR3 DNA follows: TGTGCCAGCAGGGATCCGGGCACAGGGGTCTACGAGCAGTGCTTC.

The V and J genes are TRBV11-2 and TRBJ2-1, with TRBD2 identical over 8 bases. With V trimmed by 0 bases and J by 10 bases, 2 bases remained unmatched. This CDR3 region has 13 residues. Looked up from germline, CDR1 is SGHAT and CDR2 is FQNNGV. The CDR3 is CASSLESSGEQFF. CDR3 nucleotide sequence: TGTGCCAGCAGCTTAGAATCTAGCGGGGAGCAGTTCTTC.

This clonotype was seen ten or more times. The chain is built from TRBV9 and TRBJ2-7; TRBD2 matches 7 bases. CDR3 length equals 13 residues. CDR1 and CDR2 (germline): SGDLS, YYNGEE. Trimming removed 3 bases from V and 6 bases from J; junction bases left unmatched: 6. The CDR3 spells CASSAGLLPEQYF. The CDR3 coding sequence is TGTGCCAGCAGCGCGGGACTACTCCCCGAGCAGTACTTC.

CDR3 coding DNA: TGCGCCAGCAGCCAGGGGCTGGGGACCCAGTACTTC. Protein sequence: CASSQGLGTQYF. The genes are TRBV4-1 and TRBJ2-5; weak D call: TRBD1 (5 bases). The CDR3 consists of 12 residues. The V end lost 3 bases, the J end lost 7 bases, and 9 bases lay between the germline ends. CDR1 is MGHRA, CDR2 YSYEKL, per germline.

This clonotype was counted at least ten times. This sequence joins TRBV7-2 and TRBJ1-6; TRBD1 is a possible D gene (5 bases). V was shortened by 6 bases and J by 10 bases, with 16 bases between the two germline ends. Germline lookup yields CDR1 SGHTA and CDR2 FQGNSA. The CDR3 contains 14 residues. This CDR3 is CASRIRDGSSPLHF. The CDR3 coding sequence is TGTGCCAGCAGGATCCGGGACGGGTCCTCACCCCTCCACTTT.